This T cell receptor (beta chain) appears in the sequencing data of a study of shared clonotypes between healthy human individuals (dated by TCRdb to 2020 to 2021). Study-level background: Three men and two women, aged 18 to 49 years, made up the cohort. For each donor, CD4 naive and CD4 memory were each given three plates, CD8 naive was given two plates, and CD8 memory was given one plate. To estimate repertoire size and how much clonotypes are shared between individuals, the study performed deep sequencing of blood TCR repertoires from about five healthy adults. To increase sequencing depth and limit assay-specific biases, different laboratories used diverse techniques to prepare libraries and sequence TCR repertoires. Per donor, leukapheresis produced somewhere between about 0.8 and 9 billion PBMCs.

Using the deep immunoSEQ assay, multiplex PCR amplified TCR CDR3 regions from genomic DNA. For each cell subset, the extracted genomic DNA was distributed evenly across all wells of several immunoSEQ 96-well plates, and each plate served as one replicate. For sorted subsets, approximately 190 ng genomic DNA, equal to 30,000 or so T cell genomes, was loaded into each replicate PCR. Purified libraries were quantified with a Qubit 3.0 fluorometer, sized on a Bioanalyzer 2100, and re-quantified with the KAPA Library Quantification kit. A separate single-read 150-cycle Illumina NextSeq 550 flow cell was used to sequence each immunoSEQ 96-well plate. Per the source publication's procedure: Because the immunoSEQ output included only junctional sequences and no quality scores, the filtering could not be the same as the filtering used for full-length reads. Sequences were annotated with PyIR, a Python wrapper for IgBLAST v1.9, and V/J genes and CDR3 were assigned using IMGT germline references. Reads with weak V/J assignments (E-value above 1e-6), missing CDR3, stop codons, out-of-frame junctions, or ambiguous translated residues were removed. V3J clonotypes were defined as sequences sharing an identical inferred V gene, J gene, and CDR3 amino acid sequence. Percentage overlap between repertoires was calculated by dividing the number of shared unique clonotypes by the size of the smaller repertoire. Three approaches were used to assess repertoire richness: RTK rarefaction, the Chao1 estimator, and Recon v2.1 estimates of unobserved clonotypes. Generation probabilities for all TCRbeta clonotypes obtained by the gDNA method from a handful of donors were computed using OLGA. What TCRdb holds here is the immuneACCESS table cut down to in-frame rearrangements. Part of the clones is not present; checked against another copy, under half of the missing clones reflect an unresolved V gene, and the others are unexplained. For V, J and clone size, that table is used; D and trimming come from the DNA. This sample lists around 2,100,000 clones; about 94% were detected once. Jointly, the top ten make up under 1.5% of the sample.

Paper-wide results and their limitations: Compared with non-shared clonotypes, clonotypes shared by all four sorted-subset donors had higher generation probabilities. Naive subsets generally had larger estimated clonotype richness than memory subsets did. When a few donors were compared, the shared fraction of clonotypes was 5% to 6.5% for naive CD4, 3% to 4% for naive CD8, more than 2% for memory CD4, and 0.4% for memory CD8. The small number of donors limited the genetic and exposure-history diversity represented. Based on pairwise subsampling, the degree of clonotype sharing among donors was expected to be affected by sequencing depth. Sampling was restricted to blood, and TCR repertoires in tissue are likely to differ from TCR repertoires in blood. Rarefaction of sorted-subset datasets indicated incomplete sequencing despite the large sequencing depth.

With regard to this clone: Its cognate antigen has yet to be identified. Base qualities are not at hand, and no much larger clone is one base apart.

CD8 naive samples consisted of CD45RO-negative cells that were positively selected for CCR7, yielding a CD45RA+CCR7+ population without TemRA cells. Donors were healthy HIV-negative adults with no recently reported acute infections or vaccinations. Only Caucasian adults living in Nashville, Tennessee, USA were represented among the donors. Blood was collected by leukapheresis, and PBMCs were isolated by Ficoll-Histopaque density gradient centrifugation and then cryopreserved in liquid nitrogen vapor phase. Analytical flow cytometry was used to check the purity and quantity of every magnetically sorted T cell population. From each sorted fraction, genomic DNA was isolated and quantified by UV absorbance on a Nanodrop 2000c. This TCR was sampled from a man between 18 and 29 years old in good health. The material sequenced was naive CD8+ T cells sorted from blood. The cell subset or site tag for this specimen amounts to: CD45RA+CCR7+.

The sequenced DNA is TGTGCCAGCAGCTCCGCCCCCACAGGGTGGGAGGCGGACACTGAAGCTTTCTTT. Its coded protein is CASSSAPTGWEADTEAFF. The chain joins TRBV7-9 to TRBJ1-1; the D segment could be TRBD1, given 6 matching bases. Looking up the germline V gene (reference sequence) yields CDR1 SEHNR and CDR2 FQNEAQ. A distance of 24 bases separates the germline ends of V and J, which lose 4 bases and 3 bases respectively. Counted from cysteine to phenylalanine, this CDR3 has 18 amino acids. This entry keeps only the CDR3 DNA: 54 bases, framed from base 1.